This passage covers 32 T cell receptor beta chains from one sample sequenced in a study of T-cell reconstitution after alpha-beta-depleted transplantation in children. These receptors' targets are unknown. Study-wide findings and caveats: By about two months after transplant, alpha-beta T cells reportedly arose from several hundred graft clones that had expanded.

The authors prepared the TCRbeta library with unique molecular identifiers. TCRdb re-called the PCR reads with MiXCR, one entry per CDR3 protein. The sample lists roughly 30,000 distinct CDR3 sequences; around 7% were seen once. The specimen was peripheral blood, collected 60 days after TCRalphabeta/CD19-depleted stem cell transplant. These receptors were collected from a child younger than two who had a stem cell transplant for acute myeloid leukemia, so the T cells may come from the graft donor.

This clonotype showed up many times. The rearrangement links TRBV4-3 to TRBJ2-3, with D perhaps TRBD2 (6 bases). Looked up from germline, CDR1 is LGHNA and CDR2 is YSLEER. The CDR3 is 15 residues long. Trimming cost V 5 bases and J 0 bases, with 12 bases left between them. Written as DNA, the CDR3 is TGCGCCAGCAGCGGCGACGGGACTAGCACAGATACGCAGTATTTT. Protein: CASSGDGTSTDTQYF.

This clonotype was detected ten times or more. This chain connects TRBV29-1 to TRBJ2-7, with D possibly called TRBD1 or TRBD2 (5 bases each). CDR1 is SQVTM, CDR2 ANQGSEA, per germline. With 4 bases removed from V and 4 bases from J, the gap between germline ends came to 17 bases. This CDR3 contains 14 residues. The CDR3 reads CSVGGAPLSYEQYF. The CDR3 DNA follows: TGCAGCGTTGGAGGGGCCCCGTTGAGTTACGAGCAGTACTTC.

A few counts support this clonotype. The chain couples TRBV19 to TRBJ1-5; the D is unclear. Trimming left V 5 bases short and J 0 bases short, with 5 bases between. The germline V gene has CDR1 LNHDA and CDR2 SQIVND (reference sequence). The CDR3 runs to 13 residues. CDR3 bases: TGTGCCAGTAGTGGGGATAGCAATCAGCCCCAGCATTTT. This gives the protein CASSGDSNQPQHF.

This clonotype was counted ten times or more. V is TRBV11-2 and J is TRBJ2-1; 10 nucleotides agree with TRBD1. Looked up from germline, CDR1 is SGHAT and CDR2 is FQNNGV. The length of the CDR3 is 15 residues. J was trimmed by 4 bases and V by 5 bases; bases with no gene match: 5. The CDR3 loop is CASSLGTGVYNEQFF. In DNA, the CDR3 is TGTGCCAGCAGCCTCGGGACAGGGGTGTACAATGAGCAGTTCTTC.

This clonotype showed up many times. The chain links TRBV11-2 to TRBJ1-2, with D unresolved. V lost 2 bases and J lost 2, with 9 bases in between. Germline-derived CDR1 and CDR2 are SGHAT and FQNNGV. This CDR3 is built from 14 residues. The CDR3 sequence: CASSLTAGNYGYTF. As DNA, the CDR3 is TGTGCCAGCAGCTTAACGGCCGGCAACTATGGCTACACCTTC.

This clonotype was counted many times. The V and J genes are TRBV4-1 and TRBJ2-1; no clear D. Germline CDR1 reads MGHRA; CDR2 reads YSYEKL. The V gene lost 0 bases and the J gene lost 7 bases, with 4 bases spanning the gap. The CDR3 runs to 12 residues. CDR3 sequence (DNA): TGCGCCAGCAGCCAAGAAGGAAATGAGCAGTTCTTC. Protein sequence: CASSQEGNEQFF.

This clonotype has at least ten counts. The CDR3: CASSVRGQEIETQYF. The CDR3 DNA follows: TGTGCCAGCAGCGTTAGAGGACAAGAGATCGAGACCCAGTACTTC. The chain combines TRBV9 with TRBJ2-5; the D gene is possibly TRBD1 (5 bases). V gave up 2 bases and J gave up 5 bases, with 16 bases separating them. Germline loops: CDR1 SGDLS, CDR2 YYNGEE. The CDR3 runs 15 residues.

This clonotype has only one observation. The chain uses TRBV7-6 and TRBJ2-3; TRBD1 matches 9 bases. The CDR3 is 14 amino acids. V dropped 8 bases and J dropped 3; count of bases not matched to a gene: 6. CDR1 is SGHVS and CDR2 is FNYEAQ in the germline V gene. CDR3 loop: CASSPGQGTDTQYF. The CDR3 DNA sequence: TGTGCCAGCTCGCCCGGACAGGGGACAGATACGCAGTATTTT.

This clonotype was counted at least ten times. The DNA of the CDR3 is TGCGCCAGCAGCCAAGATCCTAGCGGGAGGGCCGATGAGCAGTTCTTC. Protein product: CASSQDPSGRADEQFF. This rearrangement joins TRBV4-3 to TRBJ2-1; 12 nucleotides line up with TRBD2. The germline CDR1 and CDR2 sequences are LGHNA and YSLEER. The CDR3 covers 16 residues. V gave up 0 bases and J gave up 8 bases; unmatched junction bases: 5.

This clonotype was counted ten times or more. The chain couples TRBV10-3 to TRBJ2-7; a possible D gene is TRBD2 (7 bases). The V end lost 4 bases, the J end lost 3 bases, and 13 bases lay between the germline ends. This CDR3 region has 14 residues. Germline V lookup: CDR1 ENHRY, CDR2 SYGVKD. The CDR3 region is CAISGGGYNYEQYF. As DNA, the CDR3 is TGTGCCATCAGTGGGGGGGGCTACAACTACGAGCAGTACTTC.

This clonotype was picked up many times. The chain employs TRBV25-1 and TRBJ1-5; tentatively, D is TRBD1 (6 bases). The CDR3 has 12 residues. V was trimmed by 6 bases and J by 7 bases, leaving 10 bases between them. In germline, CDR1 is MGHDK, CDR2 SYGVNS. CDR3: CASSSGEQPQHF. The CDR3 DNA reads as TGTGCCAGCAGCTCAGGGGAACAGCCCCAGCATTTT.

The sample holds many counts of this clonotype. The gene calls are TRBV4-1 and TRBJ2-3, with D perhaps given as TRBD1 or TRBD2 (5 bases each). Trimming stripped 4 bases from V and 6 bases from J, with 11 bases between. Germline V gene data show CDR1 as MGHRA and CDR2 as YSYEKL. The CDR3 loop spans 13 amino acids. Written as DNA, the CDR3 is TGCGCCAGCAGCCGGTGGGACCTCGATACGCAGTATTTT. The encoded protein is CASSRWDLDTQYF.

This clonotype showed up many times. The chain couples TRBV20-1 to TRBJ1-1; D might be TRBD1 (5 bases). Trimming removed 0 bases at V and 4 bases at J, with 12 bases between. The CDR3 totals 14 residues. The V gene's germline CDR1 is DFQATT and CDR2 SNEGSKA (reference sequence). CDR3 in DNA: TGCAGTGCTAGAGACCCGAGGGGCGCCACTGAAGCTTTCTTT. Translation: CSARDPRGATEAFF.

This clonotype is large within its sample. CDR3 loop: CASSRPPGSSYNEQFF. CDR3 coding DNA: TGTGCCAGCAGCCGCCCACCCGGGAGCTCCTACAATGAGCAGTTCTTC. V and J are TRBV3-1 and TRBJ2-1, with a weak D call TRBD2 (6 bases). V was cut by 4 bases and J by 0 bases, with 13 bases left in between. CDR3 length equals 16 residues. Germline loops: CDR1 LGHDT, CDR2 YNNKEL (reference sequence).

The V call is TRBV20-1, the J call TRBJ2-7; perhaps TRBD2 as D (6 bases). Germline V gene lookup returns CDR1 DFQATT and CDR2 SNEGSKA (reference sequence). This CDR3 is 15 amino acids long. Trimming removed 3 bases from V and 0 bases from J, with 15 bases in between. The CDR3 coding sequence is TGCAGTGCTAGGAATTCCCGGGACTTCTCCTACGAGCAGTACTTC. This encodes CSARNSRDFSYEQYF.

This clonotype has a count of ten or more. The chain is built from TRBV30 and TRBJ2-1, with unresolved D. The length of the CDR3 is 15 residues. V lost 0 bases to trimming and J lost 0 bases, with 9 bases between them. In germline, CDR1 is GTSNPN, CDR2 SVGIG (reference sequence). The CDR3 reads CAWSVLRFSYNEQFF. The DNA of the CDR3 is TGTGCCTGGAGTGTACTGCGGTTCTCCTACAATGAGCAGTTCTTC.

This clonotype has ten or more counts. The V and J genes are TRBV2 and TRBJ2-7; a weak D match, TRBD2 (6 bases). Germline V gene lookup returns CDR1 SNHLY and CDR2 FYNNEI. The germline V and J ends were trimmed by 3 bases and 1 base, with 10 bases remaining between them. CDR3 length: 14 amino acids. The CDR3 region is CASSDWGESYEQYF. The CDR3 nucleotides are TGTGCCAGCAGTGACTGGGGGGAGTCCTACGAGCAGTACTTC.

This clonotype was observed at least ten times. This chain joins TRBV27 and TRBJ1-5; weak D call: TRBD1 (6 bases). CDR1 is MNHEY, CDR2 SMNVEV, per germline (reference sequence). Trimming removed 5 bases at V and 1 base at J, with 15 bases between. The CDR3 contains 16 residues. The CDR3 loop is CASSRGGRGSNQPQHF. For the CDR3, the DNA is TGTGCCAGCAGTAGGGGGGGACGTGGAAGCAATCAGCCCCAGCATTTT.

This clonotype was observed many times. The gene calls are TRBV6-1 and TRBJ2-7; 7 bases are shared with TRBD1. Germline CDR1 is MNHNS and CDR2 is SASEGT. The CDR3 contains 14 residues. V dropped 6 bases and J dropped 2; count of bases not matched to a gene: 7. The CDR3 sequence: CASSGTANPYEQYF. The DNA for the CDR3 is TGTGCCAGCAGCGGGACAGCCAACCCCTACGAGCAGTACTTC.

This clonotype was detected ten times or more. The rearrangement uses TRBV27 and TRBJ1-2; D not resolved. The CDR3 runs to 14 residues. The V gene lost 6 bases and the J gene lost 2 bases, with 13 bases spanning the gap. CDR1 is MNHEY, CDR2 SMNVEV, per germline (reference sequence). As DNA, the CDR3 is TGTGCCAGCAGGGACCGGGGTTTGAACTATGGCTACACCTTC. Translating gives CASRDRGLNYGYTF.

This clonotype was picked up many times. The V gene is TRBV6-5, the J gene TRBJ2-7; 7 positions agree with TRBD2. This CDR3 spans 13 amino acids. Germline V lookup: CDR1 MNHEY, CDR2 SVGAGI. V lost 5 bases to trimming and J lost 5 bases; unmatched junction nucleotides: 6. Written as DNA, the CDR3 is TGTGCCAGCAGTCGTGGACTAGGGGACGAGCAGTACTTC. Translation: CASSRGLGDEQYF.

This clonotype showed up many times. The chain links TRBV7-2 to TRBJ2-3, with D possibly matching TRBD2 (7 bases). Germline assignment: CDR1 SGHTA and CDR2 FQGNSA. V was trimmed by 8 bases and J by 4 bases, leaving 19 bases between them. CDR3 length equals 15 residues. The CDR3 coding sequence is TGTGCCAGCGTAGCGATAGGGGGGGTGTCAGATACGCAGTATTTT. Its translation is CASVAIGGVSDTQYF.

This clonotype has a count of ten or more. The chain joins TRBV6-6 to TRBJ1-4; the D is unclear. V was pared by 4 bases and J by 7 bases, with 7 bases between. The germline gives CDR1 MNHNY, CDR2 SVGAGI (reference sequence). The CDR3 is 12 amino acids. The CDR3 region has the DNA TGTGCCAGCAGTTTCGGTTTTGAAAAACTGTTTTTT. Its protein is CASSFGFEKLFF.

This clonotype was seen many times. The gene calls are TRBV29-1 and TRBJ2-2; 10 nucleotides line up with TRBD1. CDR3 length: 15 amino acids. Germline assignment: CDR1 SQVTM and CDR2 ANQGSEA. The ends lost 7 bases at V and 4 bases at J; junction bases unmatched: 9. CDR3 in amino acids: CSAGQGGKGTGELFF. CDR3 nucleotide sequence: TGCAGCGCAGGACAGGGGGGAAAGGGCACCGGGGAGCTGTTTTTT.

This clonotype has a count of ten or more. The chain recombines TRBV29-1 with TRBJ2-3, with 11 positions matching TRBD2. V lost 1 base and J lost 1; bases outside the gene matches: 4. Germline values: CDR1 SQVTM, CDR2 ANQGSEA. The CDR3 is made up of 16 amino acids. The CDR3 loop reads CSVEGLAGGRTDTQYF. CDR3 nucleotide sequence: TGCAGCGTTGAAGGGCTAGCGGGGGGCCGCACAGATACGCAGTATTTT.

This clonotype was observed at least ten times. The chain employs TRBV29-1 and TRBJ2-2, with 9 bases identical to TRBD2. Germline CDR1 SQVTM, CDR2 ANQGSEA. The J segment lost 11 bases and the V segment lost 6 bases, leaving 10 bases of the junction unmatched. The length of the CDR3 is 13 residues. The CDR3 protein is CSVPKPSGTELFF. The CDR3 DNA reads as TGCAGCGTCCCCAAGCCTAGCGGGACTGAGCTGTTTTTT.

At least ten counts were recorded for this clonotype. The CDR3, as DNA: TGTGCCAGCAGCTTAGCGTTCCTGGGGAGTTATTCACCCCTCCACTTT. Its translation is CASSLAFLGSYSPLHF. The V and J genes are TRBV7-2 and TRBJ1-6, with unresolved D. V lost 0 bases and J 8 bases, leaving 14 bases between the germline ends. The CDR3 loop spans 16 amino acids. In germline, CDR1 is SGHTA, CDR2 FQGNSA.

This clonotype was seen many times. V gene TRBV27 combines with J gene TRBJ2-5, with a weak D call TRBD1 (5 bases). There are 14 residues in the CDR3. The germline V and J ends were trimmed by 6 bases and 3 bases, with 14 bases remaining between them. The germline gives CDR1 MNHEY, CDR2 SMNVEV (reference sequence). The DNA for the CDR3 is TGTGCCAGCAGCTCCTGGGGCGTAAAAGAGACCCAGTACTTC. It codes for CASSSWGVKETQYF.

The chain combines TRBV3-1 with TRBJ2-1, with TRBD2 as a possible D gene (5 bases). Per the germline V gene, CDR1 is LGHDT and CDR2 is YNNKEL (reference sequence). The CDR3 totals 16 residues. The V and J ends lost 4 bases and 4 bases respectively, with 17 bases between them. Written as DNA, the CDR3 is TGTGCCAGCAGCCTCAGCACCCGGAGGCTTTACAATGAGCAGTTCTTC. This codes for CASSLSTRRLYNEQFF.

As for this clonotype: A much larger clone sits a single nucleotide away, making a read error possible. The chain recombines TRBV24-1 with TRBJ2-7, with D hard to call. Trimming cost V 4 bases and J 5 bases, with 5 bases left between them. CDR1 and CDR2 from the germline V gene are KGHDR and SFDVKD. The CDR3 is 11 residues long. CDR3 bases: TGTGCCACCAGTGAAGGCCACGAGCAGTACTTC. Translated: CATSEGHEQYF.

The sample holds many counts of this clonotype. The chain uses TRBV4-3 and TRBJ1-1; 11 bases are shared with TRBD1. Per germline, CDR1 LGHNA and CDR2 YSLEER. The CDR3 runs 15 residues. After removal of 0 bases from V and 6 bases from J, the junction contained 3 bases not matched to a gene. This CDR3 reads CASSQEGTGGSEAFF. The CDR3 region has the DNA TGCGCCAGCAGCCAAGAGGGGACAGGGGGTTCTGAAGCTTTCTTT.

In this sample, this clonotype turned up many times. The chain carries TRBV7-8 and TRBJ2-7; 8 bases fit TRBD2. The germline gives CDR1 SGHVS, CDR2 FQNEAQ. The CDR3 contains 15 residues. J lost 3 bases, V lost 2 bases, and 6 bases had no gene match. CDR3 amino acids: CASSLRETSDYEQYF. CDR3 nucleotides: TGTGCCAGCAGCTTACGGGAGACTAGCGACTACGAGCAGTACTTC.